The clone carrying this TCR beta chain was recorded a few times. This entry comes from a study of regulatory T cells in long-lasting Graves disease. Time point noted: newly diagnosed GD, antithyroid drugs for less than 3 months. From PBMCs, RNA was extracted and then used to make the TCR library. In building TCR beta libraries, iRepertoire HTBI primers were used together with Arm-PCR of CDR3 regions. In the study's own analysis: Identification across samples found some 60 TRBV and 15 or so TRBJ segments. TCRdb reanalysed the multiplex PCR reads using MiXCR and keeps one entry per CDR3 protein. The V and J calls reflect TCRdb's pipeline rather than the authors' work. Found here are roughly 400,000 distinct CDR3 sequences, roughly 17% of them singletons; the top ten hold 23%. This sample also appeared in a second study, on T cells in Graves' hyperthyroidism and ophthalmopathy.

The TCR originated in a woman under 30 with Graves disease. Source: peripheral blood mononuclear cells (PBMCs), taken at new diagnosis, from a patient treated with antithyroid drugs.

CDR3 DNA sequence: TGTGCCAGCACCCTCAATCTTGGGGGGCTAGCGGGAGCCCCCACCGAGTATTTT. Translation gives CASTLNLGGLAGAPTEYF. The chain joins TRBV12-3 or TRBV12-4 to TRBJ2-3; 10 positions agree with TRBD2. The CDR3 spans 18 residues. V gave up 7 bases and J gave up 13 bases; unmatched junction bases: 26.